Below, 13 T cell receptor beta chains from the same sample are listed, as sequenced in a study of PD-1 blockade in mismatch repair-deficient tumors (dated by TCRdb to 2016 to 2017). To prepare the library, the immunoSEQ multiplex PCR assay was applied. The source is immuneACCESS, and TCRdb retained only in-frame sequences with V and J called. Part of the clones is not carried over; for the studies checked, unresolved V genes explain less than half of this, and the remainder is unexplained. In this sample the table shows roughly 79,000 clones, 65% to 85% of which occur a single time. Less than 6% of the sample comes from the top ten. The sequenced sample was peripheral blood, obtained 44 weeks after starting pembrolizumab. These receptors were collected from an adult with mismatch repair-deficient cancer.

The chain carries TRBV19 and TRBJ2-7, with TRBD1 matching 7 bases. The CDR3 runs 13 residues. Trimming took 5 bases from V and 5 from J; bases not matched to a gene: 6. Germline V CDR1 and CDR2: LNHDA, SQIVND (reference sequence). CDR3 nucleotides: TGTGCCAGTAGTCCGTCAGGGGGTCACGAGCAGTACTTC. This translates into CASSPSGGHEQYF.

The J gene is TRBJ2-3, the V gene TRBV9; D remains ambiguous. The CDR3 runs to 11 residues. V lost 4 bases and J 5 bases, leaving 5 bases between the germline ends. In germline, CDR1 is SGDLS, CDR2 YYNGEE. CDR3 sequence (DNA): TGTGCCAGCAGCCCGATAGATACGCAGTATTTT. Amino acids: CASSPIDTQYF. The full variable domain, in which reference TRBV9 and TRBJ2-3 provide the parts outside the CDR3, is DSGVTQTPKHLITATGQRVTLRCSPRSGDLSVYWYQQSLDQGLQFLIQYYNGEERAKGNILERFSAQQFPDLHSELNLSSLELGDSALYFCASSPIDTQYFGPGTRLTVL.

The chain links TRBV15 to TRBJ2-1, with 9 bases matching TRBD2. V shed 0 bases and J 8 bases; nucleotides not matched to a gene: 5. Per the germline V gene, CDR1 is LNHNV and CDR2 is YYDKDF (reference sequence). This CDR3 has 15 amino acids. Written as DNA, the CDR3 is TGTGCCACCAGCAGAGATGGGTTAGCGGGAGATGAGCAGTTCTTC. Protein sequence: CATSRDGLAGDEQFF.

The genes are TRBV5-1 and TRBJ2-1; 10 positions match TRBD2. V gave up 0 bases and J gave up 12 bases; unmatched junction bases: 9. Per the germline V gene, CDR1 is SGHRS and CDR2 is YFSETQ. CDR3 length: 15 amino acids. This chain's CDR3 is CASSLGLAGVNLQFF. The CDR3 DNA is TGCGCCAGCAGCTTGGGGCTAGCGGGAGTGAATTTGCAGTTCTTC.

The chain combines TRBV7-9 with TRBJ2-5, with D unclear. V was cut by 0 bases and J by 1 base, with 6 bases left in between. The CDR3 has 14 residues. The germline gives CDR1 SEHNR, CDR2 FQNEAQ (reference sequence). This CDR3 reads CASSLAWSQETQYF. CDR3 DNA sequence: TGTGCCAGCAGCTTAGCCTGGAGCCAAGAGACCCAGTACTTC.

V is TRBV5-1 and J is TRBJ2-2, with D maybe TRBD1 (6 bases). Germline V CDR1 and CDR2: SGHRS, YFSETQ. The CDR3 is 15 amino acids. Trimming pared 4 bases from V and 2 bases from J, leaving 12 bases between. CDR3 in DNA: TGCGCCAGCAGCCCCGGACAGAAAAACACCGGGGAGCTGTTTTTT. Its translation is CASSPGQKNTGELFF.

The V gene is TRBV19, the J gene TRBJ2-1; 11 nucleotides line up with TRBD2. V lost 6 bases, J lost 7 bases, and 8 bases stayed unmatched. The CDR3 covers 15 residues. The germline V gene encodes CDR1 LNHDA and CDR2 SQIVND (reference sequence). The CDR3 loop is CASSSGTSGGNEQFF. The CDR3 nucleotides read TGTGCCAGTAGCTCCGGGACTAGCGGAGGTAATGAGCAGTTCTTC.

This clone was picked up one time. The rearrangement uses TRBV5-4 and TRBJ1-3, with TRBD1 matching 7 bases. Germline CDR1 is SGHNT and CDR2 is YYREEE (reference sequence). The CDR3 is 12 amino acids. The J segment lost 14 bases and the V segment lost 4 bases, leaving 9 bases of the junction unmatched. The CDR3 nucleotides read TGTGCCAGCAGCCCATTAACCGGGACAGTATATTTT. It translates to CASSPLTGTVYF.

In its sample, this clone was seen once. The rearrangement joins TRBV7-2 to TRBJ1-1, with D maybe TRBD1 (5 bases). Germline V gene data show CDR1 as SGHTA and CDR2 as FQGNSA. This CDR3 region has 15 residues. Trimming removed 2 bases at V and 2 bases at J, with 12 bases between. The CDR3: CASSLLRTQNTEAFF. DNA for the CDR3: TGTGCCAGCAGCTTACTTAGGACACAAAACACTGAAGCTTTCTTT.

The chain carries TRBV27 and TRBJ2-7; 10 nucleotides agree with TRBD2. The junction had 4 bases not matched to a gene; V was cut back by 2 bases and J by 6 bases. This CDR3 is 14 amino acids long. CDR1 and CDR2 (germline): MNHEY, SMNVEV (reference sequence). The CDR3 DNA reads as TGTGCCAGCAGTTTACTAGCGGGAGTTTTCGAGCAGTACTTC. This gives the protein CASSLLAGVFEQYF.

The J gene is TRBJ2-5, the V gene TRBV5-1, with D perhaps matching TRBD2 (5 bases). This CDR3 is 15 amino acids long. CDR1 is SGHRS and CDR2 is YFSETQ in the germline V gene. The ends were cut back, 4 bases at V and 1 base at J, with 14 bases in the middle. As DNA, the CDR3 is TGCGCCAGCAGCCGGACTGCTACCCTCCAAGAGACCCAGTACTTC. It translates to CASSRTATLQETQYF.

A few counts support this clone. This sequence joins TRBV5-6 and TRBJ2-7; D might be TRBD1 (6 bases). Trimming stripped 4 bases from V and 3 bases from J, with 11 bases between. The CDR3 runs 13 residues. The germline V gene encodes CDR1 SGHDT and CDR2 YYEEEE. The CDR3 region has the DNA TGTGCCAGCAGCCTCCCGGACAGCTACGAGCAGTACTTC. This encodes CASSLPDSYEQYF.

This clone is a singleton in its sample. The chain couples TRBV5-6 to TRBJ2-3; the D gene could be TRBD1 or TRBD2 (5 bases each). The CDR3 is 15 residues long. Germline CDR1 and CDR2: SGHDT and YYEEEE. The ends were cut back, 3 bases at V and 10 bases at J, with 21 bases in the middle. CDR3 in DNA: TGTGCCAGCAGCTGGGGGAGCGCCGCCGGGAATGCGCAGTATTTT. Translation: CASSWGSAAGNAQYF.